The clone carrying this TCR beta chain was counted a few times. Antigen unknown. Measured with immunoSEQ multiplex PCR; TCRdb has only the in-frame clones, and not every one. This sample yields 15,000 or so clones, of which about three fifths are seen a single time; approximately 15% belongs to the top ten. The sample is drawn from a study of CD4+ T cells in melanoma. Points from the study as a whole: A reported correlation linked neoantigen-specific CD4+ T cells to CD8+, macrophage and B cell function.

Germline lookup yields CDR1 SGHDN and CDR2 FVKESK. Trimming took off 1 base at V and 2 bases at J, with 12 bases between the two ends. The CDR3 covers 15 residues. The clonotype originates from a human donor with melanoma. The chain couples TRBV14 to TRBJ2-7; TRBD1 might be the D (5 bases). Input material: cells from a culture (not recorded whether cultured in vitro). CDR3 DNA: TGTGCCAGCAGCCAAGGGGCCGCCAGGGCCTACGAGCAGTACTTC. It encodes CASSQGAARAYEQYF.